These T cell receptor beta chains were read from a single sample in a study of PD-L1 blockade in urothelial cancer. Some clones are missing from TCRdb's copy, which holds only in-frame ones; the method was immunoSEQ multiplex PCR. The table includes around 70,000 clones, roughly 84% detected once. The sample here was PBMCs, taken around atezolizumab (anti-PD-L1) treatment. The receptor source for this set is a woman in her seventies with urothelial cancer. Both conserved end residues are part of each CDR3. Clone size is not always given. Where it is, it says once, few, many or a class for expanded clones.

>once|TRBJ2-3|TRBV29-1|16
CSALHPGTGGTDTQYF
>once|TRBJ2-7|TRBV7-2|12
CASSFGRDEQYF
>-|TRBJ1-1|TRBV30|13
CAWARTGNTEAFF
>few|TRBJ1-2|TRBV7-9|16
CASSVVGRGNRYGYTF
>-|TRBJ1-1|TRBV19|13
CASSIAVNTEAFF
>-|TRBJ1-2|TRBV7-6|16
CASSQTGESQTYGYTF
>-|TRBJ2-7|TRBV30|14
CAWSAAGGFNEQYF
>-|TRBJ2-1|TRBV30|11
CAWSPYNEQFF
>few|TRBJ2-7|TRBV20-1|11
CSARNYFEQYF
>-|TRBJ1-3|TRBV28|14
CAGKDSYSGNTIYF
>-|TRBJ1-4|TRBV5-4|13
CASSSGGLGKLFF
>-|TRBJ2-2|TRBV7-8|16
CASSLGQGAVTGELFF
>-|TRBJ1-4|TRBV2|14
CASSLGGESEKLFF
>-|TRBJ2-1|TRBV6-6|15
CASSLRREGGNEQFF
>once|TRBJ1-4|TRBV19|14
CASSIGRGSEKLFF
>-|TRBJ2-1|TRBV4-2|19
CASSQLYAGLAERDNEQFF
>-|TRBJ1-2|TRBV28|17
CASSQGGQGALTYGYTF
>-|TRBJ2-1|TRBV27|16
CASSLIAGLAYNEQFF
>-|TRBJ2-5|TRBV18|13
CASSPDSQETQYF
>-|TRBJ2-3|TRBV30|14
CAWRTGPSTDTQYF
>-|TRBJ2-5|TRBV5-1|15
CASGGTGGGTETQYF
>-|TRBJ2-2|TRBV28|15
CASSPPGLATGELFF